This TCR beta chain emerged from a study of OX40 agonist ivuxolimab in advanced cancers. Study-level information: A partial response was reached by three patients: one with hepatocellular carcinoma and two with cutaneous melanoma. The study's findings and limits: On average, a greater number of expanded clones characterised CD8+ T cells relative to CD4+.

Here immunoSEQ multiplex PCR was the method, and the copy in TCRdb shows in-frame clones only, minus some. The sample has 60,000 to 75,000 clones; 90% to 95% are singletons. With respect to this clone: What it binds is not known.

The sample consisted of CD4+ or CD8+ T cells sorted from blood, taken in a trial of the OX40 agonist ivuxolimab. The clonotype originates from an adult with an advanced solid tumor such as melanoma, head and neck, liver or kidney cancer.

The CDR3 DNA follows: TGTGCCAGCAGCCAAGACGCACAGAGCTCTGGAAACACCATATATTTT. Its translation: CASSQDAQSSGNTIYF. This chain joins TRBV4-2 and TRBJ1-3, with unresolved D. Germline-derived CDR1 and CDR2 are LGHNA and YNFKEQ. Trimming stripped 0 bases from V and 0 bases from J, with 9 bases between. This CDR3 has 16 residues.